This TCR beta chain was captured by sequencing in a study of T-cell memory formation after mild COVID-19. Findings of the study overall: Clones that contracted clustered mainly in CM and EM if CD4+ and in EMRA if CD8+.

The CDR3 is 14 residues long. The V end was cut by 8 bases, the J end by 3 bases, with 17 bases between. TCRdb re-derived calls from the 5' RACE reads in MiXCR, one entry per CDR3 protein. In the table there are around 300,000 distinct CDR3 sequences, about 13% of which are singletons. This clonotype has only a few counts. Antigen unknown. The clonotype comes from a man between 18 and 29 years old who had mild COVID-19 (a few samples of this study predate the infection). Cell type and time point are not known. The chain combines TRBV12-3 or TRBV12-4 with TRBJ2-7; D gene unclear. The specimen was PBMCs or a T cell subset sorted from them (not recorded which). The CDR3 spells CASSPSGRNYEQYV. For the CDR3, the DNA is TGTGCCAGCTCCCCCTCCGGTCGCAACTACGAGCAGTACGTC.